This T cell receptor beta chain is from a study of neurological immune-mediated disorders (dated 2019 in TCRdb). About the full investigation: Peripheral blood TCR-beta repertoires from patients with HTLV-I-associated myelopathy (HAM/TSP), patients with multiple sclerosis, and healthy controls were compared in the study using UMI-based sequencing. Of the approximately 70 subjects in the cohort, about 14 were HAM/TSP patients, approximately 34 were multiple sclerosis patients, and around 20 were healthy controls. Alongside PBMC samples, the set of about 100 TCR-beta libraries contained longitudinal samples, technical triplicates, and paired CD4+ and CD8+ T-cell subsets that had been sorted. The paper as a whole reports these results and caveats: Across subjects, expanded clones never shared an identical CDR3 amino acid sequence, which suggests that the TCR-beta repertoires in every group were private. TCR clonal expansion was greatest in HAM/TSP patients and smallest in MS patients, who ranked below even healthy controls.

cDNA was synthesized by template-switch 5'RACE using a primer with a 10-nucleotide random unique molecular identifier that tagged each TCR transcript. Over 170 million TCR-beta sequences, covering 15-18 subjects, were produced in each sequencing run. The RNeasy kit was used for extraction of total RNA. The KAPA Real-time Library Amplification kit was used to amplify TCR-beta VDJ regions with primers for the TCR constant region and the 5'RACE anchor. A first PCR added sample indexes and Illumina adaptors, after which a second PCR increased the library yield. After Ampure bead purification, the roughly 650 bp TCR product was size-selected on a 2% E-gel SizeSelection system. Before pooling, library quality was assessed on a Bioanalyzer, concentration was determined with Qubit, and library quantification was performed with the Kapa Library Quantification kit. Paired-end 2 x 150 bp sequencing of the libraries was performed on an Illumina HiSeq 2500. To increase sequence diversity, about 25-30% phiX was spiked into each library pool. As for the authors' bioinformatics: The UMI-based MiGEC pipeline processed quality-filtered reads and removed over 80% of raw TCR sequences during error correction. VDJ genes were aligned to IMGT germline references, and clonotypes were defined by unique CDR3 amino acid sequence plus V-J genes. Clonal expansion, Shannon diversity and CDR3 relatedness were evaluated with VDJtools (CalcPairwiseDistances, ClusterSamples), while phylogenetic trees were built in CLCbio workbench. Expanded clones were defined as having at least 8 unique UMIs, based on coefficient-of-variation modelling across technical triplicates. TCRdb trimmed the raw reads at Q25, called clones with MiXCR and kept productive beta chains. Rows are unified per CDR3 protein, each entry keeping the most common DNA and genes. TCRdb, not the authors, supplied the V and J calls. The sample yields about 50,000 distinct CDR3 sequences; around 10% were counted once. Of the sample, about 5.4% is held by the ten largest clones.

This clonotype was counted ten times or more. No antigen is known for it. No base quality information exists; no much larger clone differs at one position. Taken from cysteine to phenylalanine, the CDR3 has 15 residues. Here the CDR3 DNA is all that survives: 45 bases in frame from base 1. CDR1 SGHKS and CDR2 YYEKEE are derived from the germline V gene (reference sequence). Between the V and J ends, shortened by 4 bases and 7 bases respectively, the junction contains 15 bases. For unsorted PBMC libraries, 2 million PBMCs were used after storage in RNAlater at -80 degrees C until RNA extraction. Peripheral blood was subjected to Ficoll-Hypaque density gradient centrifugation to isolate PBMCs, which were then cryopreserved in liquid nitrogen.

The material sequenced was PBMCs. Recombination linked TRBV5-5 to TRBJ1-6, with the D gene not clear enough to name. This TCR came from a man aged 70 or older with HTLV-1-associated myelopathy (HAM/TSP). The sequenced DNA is TGTGCCAGCAGCGCAGGACTACAACAAAATTCACCCCTCCACTTT. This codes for CASSAGLQQNSPLHF.